A single T cell receptor (beta chain) is shown here with its context. This sample was taken from a study of response to subunit inactivated influenza vaccine. With 3 bases removed from V and 0 bases from J, the gap between germline ends came to 8 bases. CDR3 length equals 14 residues. TCRdb processed the RT-PCR reads anew with MiXCR; each CDR3 protein has one entry. In the table there are hundreds of thousands of distinct CDR3 sequences, over 25% of which are singletons. The receptor's source is a man aged 50 to 59 who received an inactivated influenza vaccine. The genes are TRBV12-3 or TRBV12-4 and TRBJ1-1; D not certain. The sequenced sample was CD4+ T cells sorted from PBMCs, obtained roughly 5 days after vaccination. The CDR3 nucleotides are TGTGCCAGCAGTTTCGGCATTATGAACACTGAAGCTTTCTTT. As protein: CASSFGIMNTEAFF.